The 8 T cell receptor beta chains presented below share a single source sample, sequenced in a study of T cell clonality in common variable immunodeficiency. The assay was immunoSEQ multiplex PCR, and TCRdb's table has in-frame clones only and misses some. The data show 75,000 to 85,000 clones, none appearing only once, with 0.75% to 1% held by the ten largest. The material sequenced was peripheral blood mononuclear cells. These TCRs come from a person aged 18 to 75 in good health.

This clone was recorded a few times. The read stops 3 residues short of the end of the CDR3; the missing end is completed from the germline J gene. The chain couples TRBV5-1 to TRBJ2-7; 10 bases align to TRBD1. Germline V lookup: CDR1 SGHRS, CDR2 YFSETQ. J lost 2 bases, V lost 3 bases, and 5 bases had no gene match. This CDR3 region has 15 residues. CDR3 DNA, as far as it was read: TGCGCCAGCAGCTGGGGGGGGACAGGGGCCTACGAG. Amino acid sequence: CASSWGGTGAYE. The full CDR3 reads CASSWGGTGAYEQYF.

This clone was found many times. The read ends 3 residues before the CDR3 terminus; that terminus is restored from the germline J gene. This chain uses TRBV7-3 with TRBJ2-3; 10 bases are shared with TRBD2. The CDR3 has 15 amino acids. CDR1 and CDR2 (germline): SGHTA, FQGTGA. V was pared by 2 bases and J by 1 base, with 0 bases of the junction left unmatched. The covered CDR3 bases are TGTGCCAGCAGCTTACTAGCGGGGGGCACAGATACG. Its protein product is CASSLLAGGTDT. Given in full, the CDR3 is CASSLLAGGTDTQYF. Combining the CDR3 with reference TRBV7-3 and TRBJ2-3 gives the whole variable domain GAGVSQTPSNKVTEKGKYVELRCDPISGHTALYWYRQSLGQGPEFLIYFQGTGAADDSGLPNDRFFAVRPEGSVSTLKIQRTERGDSAVYLCASSLLAGGTDTQYFGPGTRLTVL.

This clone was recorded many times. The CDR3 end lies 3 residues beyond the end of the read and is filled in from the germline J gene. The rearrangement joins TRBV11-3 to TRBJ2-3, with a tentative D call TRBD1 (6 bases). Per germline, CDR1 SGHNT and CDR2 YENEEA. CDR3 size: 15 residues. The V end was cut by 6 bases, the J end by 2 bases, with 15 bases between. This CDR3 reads CASSSRTADTDTQYF. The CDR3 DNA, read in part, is TGTGCCAGCAGTTCCAGGACAGCAGACACAGATACG.

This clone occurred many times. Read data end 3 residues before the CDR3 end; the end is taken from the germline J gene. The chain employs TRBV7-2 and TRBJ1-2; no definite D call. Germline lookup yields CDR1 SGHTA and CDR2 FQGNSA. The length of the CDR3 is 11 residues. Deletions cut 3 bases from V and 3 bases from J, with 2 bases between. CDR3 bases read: TGTGCCAGCAGCTTCGACTATGGC. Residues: CASSFDYG. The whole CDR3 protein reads CASSFDYGYTF.

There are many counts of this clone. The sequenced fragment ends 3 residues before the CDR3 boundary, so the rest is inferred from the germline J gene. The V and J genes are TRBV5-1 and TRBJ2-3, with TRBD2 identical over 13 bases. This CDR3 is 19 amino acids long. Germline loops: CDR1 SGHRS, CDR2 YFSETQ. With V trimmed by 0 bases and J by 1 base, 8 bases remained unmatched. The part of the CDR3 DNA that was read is TGCGCCAGCAGCTTGGACGGGACTAGCGGGATCTCTGGCACAGATACG. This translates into CASSLDGTSGISGTDT. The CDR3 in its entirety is CASSLDGTSGISGTDTQYF.

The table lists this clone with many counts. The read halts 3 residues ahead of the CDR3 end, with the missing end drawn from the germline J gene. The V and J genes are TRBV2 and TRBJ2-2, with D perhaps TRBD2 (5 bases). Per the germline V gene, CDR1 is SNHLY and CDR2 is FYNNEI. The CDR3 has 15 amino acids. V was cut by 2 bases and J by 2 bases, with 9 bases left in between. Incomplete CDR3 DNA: TGTGCCAGCAGTGAAAGGACTGGCAACACCGGGGAG. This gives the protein CASSERTGNTGE. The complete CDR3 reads CASSERTGNTGELFF.

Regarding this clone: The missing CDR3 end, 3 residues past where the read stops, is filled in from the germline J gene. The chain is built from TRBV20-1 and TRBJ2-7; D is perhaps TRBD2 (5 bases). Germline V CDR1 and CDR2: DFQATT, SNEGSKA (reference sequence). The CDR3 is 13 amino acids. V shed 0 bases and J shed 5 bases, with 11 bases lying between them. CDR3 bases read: TGCAGTGCTAGAGAGTCCGGAGCGGACGAG. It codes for CSARESGADE. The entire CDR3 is CSARESGADEQYF.

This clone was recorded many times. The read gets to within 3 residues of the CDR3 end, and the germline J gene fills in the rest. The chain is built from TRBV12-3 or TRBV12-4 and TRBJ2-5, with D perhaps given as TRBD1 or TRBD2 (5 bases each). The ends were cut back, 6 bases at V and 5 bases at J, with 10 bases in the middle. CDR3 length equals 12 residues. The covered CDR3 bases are TGTGCCAGCAGCTATGAGGGGGAGACC. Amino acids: CASSYEGET. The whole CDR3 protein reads CASSYEGETQYF.